The clone carrying this T cell receptor beta chain was recorded a few times. Its target is unknown. This record comes from a study of T-cell reconstitution after alpha-beta-depleted transplantation in children. For TCRbeta, the library was prepared with unique molecular identifiers. TCRdb re-called the PCR reads through MiXCR, storing one row per CDR3 protein. The profile shows 450,000 to 700,000 distinct CDR3 sequences, 25% to 30% of them singletons. Study-level results: In some patients, recipient T cells and intrathymic progenitors surviving conditioning explained high day-60 diversity. Reported findings indicate that, about two months after transplant, alpha-beta T cells came from several hundred expanded clones, which were derived from non-depleted graft cells. Hyperexpanded clones declined; after one year, newly produced T cells mostly supplied diversity.

The sequence derives from a boy younger than two with Wiskott-Aldrich syndrome, due to receive a stem cell transplant. This specimen was PBMCs, taken before TCRalphabeta/CD19-depleted stem cell transplant.

CDR3 sequence: CASSLGQGPGNTIYF. The CDR3 DNA sequence: TGCGCCAGCAGCTTGGGACAGGGACCTGGAAACACCATATATTTT. The chain combines TRBV5-1 with TRBJ1-3; 7 nucleotides agree with TRBD1. Trimming removed 0 bases from V and 2 bases from J; junction bases left unmatched: 2. CDR1 is SGHRS and CDR2 is YFSETQ in the germline V gene. The CDR3 runs 15 residues.